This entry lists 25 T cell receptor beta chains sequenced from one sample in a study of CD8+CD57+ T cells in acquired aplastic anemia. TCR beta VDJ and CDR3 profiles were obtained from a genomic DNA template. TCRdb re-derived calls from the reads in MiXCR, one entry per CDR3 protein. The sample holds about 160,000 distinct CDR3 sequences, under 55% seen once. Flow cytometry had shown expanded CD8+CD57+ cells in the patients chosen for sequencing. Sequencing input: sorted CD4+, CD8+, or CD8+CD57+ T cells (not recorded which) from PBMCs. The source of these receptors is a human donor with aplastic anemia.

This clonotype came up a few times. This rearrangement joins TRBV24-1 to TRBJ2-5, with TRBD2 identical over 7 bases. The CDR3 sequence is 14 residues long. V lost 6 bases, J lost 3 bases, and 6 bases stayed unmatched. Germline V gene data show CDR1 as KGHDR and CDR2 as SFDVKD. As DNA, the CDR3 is TGTGCCACCAGTAAGACGGGAGGCGAAGAGACCCAGTACTTC. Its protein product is CATSKTGGEETQYF.

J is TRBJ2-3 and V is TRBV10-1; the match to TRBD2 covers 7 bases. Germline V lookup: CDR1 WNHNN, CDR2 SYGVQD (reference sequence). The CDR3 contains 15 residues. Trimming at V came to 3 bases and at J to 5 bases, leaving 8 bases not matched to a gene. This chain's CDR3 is CASSDSRGGGDTQYF. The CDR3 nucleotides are TGCGCCAGCAGTGACTCGCGGGGCGGGGGAGATACGCAGTATTTT.

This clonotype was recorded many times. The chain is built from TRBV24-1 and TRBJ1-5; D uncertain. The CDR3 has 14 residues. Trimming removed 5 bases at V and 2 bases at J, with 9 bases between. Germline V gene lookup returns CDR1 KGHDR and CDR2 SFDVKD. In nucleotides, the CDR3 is TGTGCCACCAGTGGGGCTAGAGGCAATCAGCCCCAGCATTTT. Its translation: CATSGARGNQPQHF.

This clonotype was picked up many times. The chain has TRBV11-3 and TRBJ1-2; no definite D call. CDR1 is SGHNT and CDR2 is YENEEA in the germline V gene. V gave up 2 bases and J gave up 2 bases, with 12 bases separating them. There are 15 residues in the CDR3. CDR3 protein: CASSLNPSLNYGYTF. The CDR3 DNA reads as TGTGCCAGCAGCTTAAATCCCTCATTGAACTATGGCTACACCTTC.

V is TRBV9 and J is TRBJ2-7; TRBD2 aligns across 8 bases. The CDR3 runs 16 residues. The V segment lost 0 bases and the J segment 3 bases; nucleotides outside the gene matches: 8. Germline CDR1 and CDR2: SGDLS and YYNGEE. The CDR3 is CASSVASSGSIYEQYF. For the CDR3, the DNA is TGTGCCAGCAGCGTAGCATCTAGCGGGTCGATCTACGAGCAGTACTTC.

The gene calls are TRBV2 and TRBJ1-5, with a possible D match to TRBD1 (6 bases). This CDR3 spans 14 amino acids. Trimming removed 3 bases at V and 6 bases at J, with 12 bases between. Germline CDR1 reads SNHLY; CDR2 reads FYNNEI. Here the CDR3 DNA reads TGTGCCAGCAGTGATACAGGGCTGGGTCAGCCCCAGCATTTT. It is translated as CASSDTGLGQPQHF.

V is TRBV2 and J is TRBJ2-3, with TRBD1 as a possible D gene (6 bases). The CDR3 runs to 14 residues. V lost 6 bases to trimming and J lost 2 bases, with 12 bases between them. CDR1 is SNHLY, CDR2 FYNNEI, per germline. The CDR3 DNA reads TGTGCCAGCAGCCAGGGGCAAAACACAGATACGCAGTATTTT. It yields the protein CASSQGQNTDTQYF.

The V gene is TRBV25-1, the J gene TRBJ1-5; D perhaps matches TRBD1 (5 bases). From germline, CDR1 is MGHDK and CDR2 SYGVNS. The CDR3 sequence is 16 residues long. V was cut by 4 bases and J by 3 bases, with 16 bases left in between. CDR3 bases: TGTGCCAGCAGTGCCCCGGGGGGAATGGACAATCAGCCCCAGCATTTT. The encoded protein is CASSAPGGMDNQPQHF. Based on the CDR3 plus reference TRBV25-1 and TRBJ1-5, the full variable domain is EADIYQTPRYLVIGTGKKITLECSQTMGHDKMYWYQQDPGMELHLIHYSYGVNSTEKGDLSSESTVSRIRTEHFPLTLESARPSHTSQYLCASSAPGGMDNQPQHFGDGTRLSIL.

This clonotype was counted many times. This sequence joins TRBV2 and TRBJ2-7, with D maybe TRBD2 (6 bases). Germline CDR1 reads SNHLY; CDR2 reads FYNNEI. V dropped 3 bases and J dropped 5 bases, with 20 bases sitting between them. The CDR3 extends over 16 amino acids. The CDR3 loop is CASSENSGGLGDEQYF. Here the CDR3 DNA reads TGTGCCAGCAGTGAGAATTCTGGAGGGCTGGGGGACGAGCAGTACTTC.

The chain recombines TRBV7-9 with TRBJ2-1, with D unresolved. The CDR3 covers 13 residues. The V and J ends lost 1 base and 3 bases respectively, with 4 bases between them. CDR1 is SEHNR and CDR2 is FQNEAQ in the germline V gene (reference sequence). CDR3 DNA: TGTGCCAGCAGCTTAGACAACTACAATGAGCAGTTCTTC. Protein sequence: CASSLDNYNEQFF.

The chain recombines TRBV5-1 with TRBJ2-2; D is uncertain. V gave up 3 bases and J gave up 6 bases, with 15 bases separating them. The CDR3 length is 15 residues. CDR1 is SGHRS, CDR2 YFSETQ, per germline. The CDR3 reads CASSSDPPNAGELFF. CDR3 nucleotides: TGCGCCAGCAGCTCGGATCCTCCAAACGCCGGGGAGCTGTTTTTT. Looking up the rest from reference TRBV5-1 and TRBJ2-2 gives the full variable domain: KAGVTQTPRYLIKTRGQQVTLSCSPISGHRSVSWYQQTPGQGLQFLFEYFSETQRNKGNFPGRFSGRQFSNSRSEMNVSTLELGDSALYLCASSSDPPNAGELFFGEGSRLTVL.

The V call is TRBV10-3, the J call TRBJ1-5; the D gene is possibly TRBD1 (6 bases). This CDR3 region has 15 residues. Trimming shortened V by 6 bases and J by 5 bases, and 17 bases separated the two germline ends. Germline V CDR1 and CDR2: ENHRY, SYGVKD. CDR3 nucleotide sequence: TGTGCCATCAGGGACAGCCTACGTGAAGATCAGCCCCAGCATTTT. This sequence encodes CAIRDSLREDQPQHF.

The CDR3 DNA reads TGTGCCAGCAGCTTTAGCGGGAGCTACGAGCAGTACTTC. Protein sequence: CASSFSGSYEQYF. The chain recombines TRBV7-8 with TRBJ2-7; 9 bases align to TRBD2. The trim removed 3 bases at V and 3 bases at J, leaving 0 bases unmatched. The CDR3 contains 13 residues. CDR1 SGHVS and CDR2 FQNEAQ come from the germline V gene.

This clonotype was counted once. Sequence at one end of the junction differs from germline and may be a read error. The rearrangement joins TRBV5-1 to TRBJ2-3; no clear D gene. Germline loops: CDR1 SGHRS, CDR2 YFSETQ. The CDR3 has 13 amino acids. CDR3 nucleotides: TGCGCCAGCAGCTTGGCGACCACAAATACGCAGTATTTT. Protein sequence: CASSLATTNTQYF. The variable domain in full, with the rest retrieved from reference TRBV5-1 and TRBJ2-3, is KAGVTQTPRYLIKTRGQQVTLSCSPISGHRSVSWYQQTPGQGLQFLFEYFSETQRNKGNFPGRFSGRQFSNSRSEMNVSTLELGDSALYLCASSLATTNTQYFGPGTRLTVL.

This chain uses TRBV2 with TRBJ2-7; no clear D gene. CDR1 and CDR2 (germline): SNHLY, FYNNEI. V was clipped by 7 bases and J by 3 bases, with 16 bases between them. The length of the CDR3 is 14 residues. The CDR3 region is CASMPTGEYYEQYF. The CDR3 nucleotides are TGTGCCAGCATGCCCACGGGCGAGTACTACGAGCAGTACTTC.

The CDR3 loop is CSASHRTGVHTF. In nucleotides, the CDR3 is TGCAGTGCTAGTCATAGGACAGGGGTACACACCTTC. The chain has TRBV20-1 and TRBJ1-2, with TRBD1 identical over 9 bases. The CDR3 has 12 amino acids. CDR1 is DFQATT and CDR2 is SNEGSKA in the germline V gene (reference sequence). Trimming at V came to 3 bases and at J to 12 bases, leaving 8 bases not matched to a gene.

Written as DNA, the CDR3 is TGTGCCAGCAGCATTCCGGCGGTCCTAGAGCAGTACTTC. Residues: CASSIPAVLEQYF. The chain uses TRBV28 and TRBJ2-7; D gene ambiguous. The germline V gene has CDR1 MDHEN and CDR2 SYDVKM. This CDR3 has 13 residues. Between the trimmed V and J ends, which lost 6 bases and 7 bases, there was a span of 16 bases.

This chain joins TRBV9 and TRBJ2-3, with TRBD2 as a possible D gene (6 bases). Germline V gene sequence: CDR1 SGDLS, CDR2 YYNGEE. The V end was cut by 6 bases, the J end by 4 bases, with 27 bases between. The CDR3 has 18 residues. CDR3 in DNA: TGTGCCAGCACCTCGAGACTTATAAGCGGGCCTACCGCAGATACGCAGTATTTT. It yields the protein CASTSRLISGPTADTQYF.

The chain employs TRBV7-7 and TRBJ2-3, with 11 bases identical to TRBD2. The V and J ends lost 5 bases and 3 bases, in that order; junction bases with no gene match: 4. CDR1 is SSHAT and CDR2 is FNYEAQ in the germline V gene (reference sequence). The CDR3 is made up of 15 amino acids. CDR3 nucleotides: TGTGCCAGCAGCCCGACTAGCGGGACTACAGATACGCAGTATTTT. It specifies CASSPTSGTTDTQYF.

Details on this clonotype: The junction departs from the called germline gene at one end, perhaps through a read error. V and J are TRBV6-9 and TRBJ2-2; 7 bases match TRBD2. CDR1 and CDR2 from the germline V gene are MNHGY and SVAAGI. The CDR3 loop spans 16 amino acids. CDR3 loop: CASSYAGGSNTGELLF. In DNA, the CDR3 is TGTGCCAGCAGTTACGCGGGCGGGAGTAACACCGGGGAGCTGCTTTTT.

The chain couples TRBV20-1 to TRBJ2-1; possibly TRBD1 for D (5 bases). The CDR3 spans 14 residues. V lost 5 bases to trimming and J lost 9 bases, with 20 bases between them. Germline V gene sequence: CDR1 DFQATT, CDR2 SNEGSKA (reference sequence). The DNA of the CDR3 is TGCAGTGCTGATGAGCCAGGGTCTTTCGGTGAGCAGTTCTTC. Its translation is CSADEPGSFGEQFF.

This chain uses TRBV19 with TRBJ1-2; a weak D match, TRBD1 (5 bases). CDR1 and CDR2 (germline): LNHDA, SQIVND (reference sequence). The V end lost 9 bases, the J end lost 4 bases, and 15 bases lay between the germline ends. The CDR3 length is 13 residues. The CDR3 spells CASLQDSLYGYTF. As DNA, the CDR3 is TGTGCCAGCCTCCAAGACAGTCTCTATGGCTACACCTTC.

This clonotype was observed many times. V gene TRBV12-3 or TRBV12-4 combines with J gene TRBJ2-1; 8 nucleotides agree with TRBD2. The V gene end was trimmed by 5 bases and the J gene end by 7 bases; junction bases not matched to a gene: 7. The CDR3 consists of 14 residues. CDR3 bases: TGTGCCAGCAGTCGAGCGGGAGATGAGAATGAGCAGTTCTTC. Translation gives CASSRAGDENEQFF.

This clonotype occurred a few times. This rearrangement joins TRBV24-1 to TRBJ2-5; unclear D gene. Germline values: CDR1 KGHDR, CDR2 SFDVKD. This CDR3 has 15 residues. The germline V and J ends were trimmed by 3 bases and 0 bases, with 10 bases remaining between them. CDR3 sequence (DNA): TGTGCCACCAGTGATCTATCAAGGGACCAAGAGACCCAGTACTTC. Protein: CATSDLSRDQETQYF.

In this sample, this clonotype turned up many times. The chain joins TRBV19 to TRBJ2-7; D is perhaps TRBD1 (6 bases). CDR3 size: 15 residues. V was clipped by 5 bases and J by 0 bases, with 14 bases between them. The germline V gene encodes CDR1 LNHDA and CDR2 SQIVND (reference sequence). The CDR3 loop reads CASSQYRASSYEQYF. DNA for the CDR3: TGTGCCAGTAGTCAGTACAGGGCGAGCTCCTACGAGCAGTACTTC.